Here is one TCR beta chain with its context. The target antigen is unknown. The data were obtained in a study of blood T cells in healthy people across ages. The study's findings and limits: With naive T cell percentage, TCR beta diversity showed a strong correlation.

CDR3 size: 15 residues. V was clipped by 6 bases and J by 0 bases, with 15 bases between them. Per the germline V gene, CDR1 is SGDLS and CDR2 is YYNGEE. Each individual donor underwent a draw of approximately 9.8 milliliters of peripheral blood. A sample-barcoded 5' primer and a J-beta primer mix were used in a second PCR of roughly 7 to 12 cycles. Carrying 12 random nucleotides, a template-switch adaptor labeled each individual cDNA molecule. Every sample returned 2.5 million or more CDR3-containing paired-end reads. In TCRdb, the 5' RACE reads were re-called with MiXCR into one record per CDR3 protein. The sample has about 1,400,000 distinct CDR3 sequences; about 43% are singletons.

J is TRBJ1-1 and V is TRBV9; D possibly corresponds to TRBD1 (5 bases). This receptor was obtained from a young woman in good health. Sequences were obtained from blood. Here the CDR3 reads CASTLGGDLNTEAFF. DNA for the CDR3: TGTGCCAGCACCCTCGGGGGTGACTTGAACACTGAAGCTTTCTTT.